This record looks at one TCR beta chain sequence and its context. What it binds is unknown. The CDR3 length is 16 residues. Germline-derived CDR1 and CDR2 are DFQATT and SNEGSKA (reference sequence). V was pared by 3 bases and J by 9 bases, with 23 bases between. This sample was taken from a study of T cell repertoires in cytomegalovirus infection. For the study at large: Matching HLA type, along with CMV infection, was indicated by public TCR beta signatures. Study conclusions and caveats: CMV-specific TCR beta clonotypes restricted by HLA-C dominated the ex vivo response.

TCRdb fed the reads into MiXCR, producing one record per CDR3 protein. The top ten hold roughly two fifths of the sample, which has hundreds of thousands of distinct CDR3 sequences, roughly 42% seen once. The source was cultured PBMCs, collected from culture after CMV antigen stimulation. The chain uses TRBV20-1 and TRBJ2-2; weak D call: TRBD2 (6 bases). The clonotype was recovered from a human donor in good health (CMV status not recorded). Some clones in this sample may be carry-over from other donors' samples. CDR3 nucleotides: TGCAGTGCTAGTAGGGTGCGGGACGATTTAAGGCGGGAGCTGTTTTTT. Translating gives CSASRVRDDLRRELFF.